This T cell receptor (beta chain) was identified in a study of cytomegalovirus exposure and HLA in healthy donors. Regarding the study as a whole: Cytomegalovirus-associated status was assigned to about 170 TCR beta chains. Researchers reported that a few CMV-associated chains were confirmed in vitro as CMV antigen-specific. A missense variant in DCLRE1C was later tied to TCR beta V- and J-gene trimming.

Remarks on this clone: Its antigen is undetermined.

Per germline, CDR1 SGHNT and CDR2 YYREEE (reference sequence). The V gene lost 0 bases and the J gene lost 2 bases, with 12 bases spanning the gap. CDR3 length: 15 residues. It was with 60 Vbeta and 13 Jbeta primers that the PCR ran. The assay was immunoSEQ multiplex PCR, and TCRdb's table has in-frame clones only and misses some. This table holds some 130,000 clones. This chain uses TRBV5-4 with TRBJ2-7; weak D call: TRBD2 (6 bases). This receptor was obtained from a woman between 55 and 75 years old in good health and CMV-seronegative. Sequenced sample: PBMCs. The DNA of the CDR3 is TGTGCCAGCAGCTTGGTGGCTAGCGATACCTACGAGCAGTACTTC. This sequence encodes CASSLVASDTYEQYF.